Shown below are 17 T cell receptor beta chains from a single sample sequenced in a study of cytomegalovirus exposure and HLA in healthy donors. This PCR relied on a set of 60 Vbeta primers and 13 Jbeta primers. Sequencing used immunoSEQ multiplex PCR; TCRdb keeps in-frame clones, though not all of them. The table has over 200,000 clones, about 89% seen once. Specimen: PBMCs. The receptor source for this set is a young woman in good health and CMV-seronegative.

V is TRBV9 and J is TRBJ1-2; a weak D match, TRBD1 (5 bases). Trimming removed 0 bases from V and 4 bases from J, with 7 bases in between. Germline assignment: CDR1 SGDLS and CDR2 YYNGEE. The CDR3 extends over 13 amino acids. CDR3 nucleotide sequence: TGTGCCAGCAGCGTAGAAGGGGCCTATGGCTACACCTTC. Its protein is CASSVEGAYGYTF.

The chain uses TRBV28 and TRBJ2-3; 9 bases are shared with TRBD2. The CDR3 is made up of 16 amino acids. Germline V lookup: CDR1 MDHEN, CDR2 SYDVKM. V shed 4 bases, J shed 2 bases, and the junction held 7 bases outside the gene matches. The CDR3 nucleotides read TGTGCCAGCAGTTCGGTCGCTAGCGGGAACACAGATACGCAGTATTTT. Protein product: CASSSVASGNTDTQYF.

The V and J genes are TRBV6-5 and TRBJ1-3; 7 bases align to TRBD1. Looked up from germline, CDR1 is MNHEY and CDR2 is SVGAGI. This CDR3 spans 16 amino acids. V lost 2 bases and J lost 2; bases outside the gene matches: 6. CDR3 coding DNA: TGTGCCAGCAGTTACAGTCCGACAGGGACTGGAAACACCATATATTTT. Amino acids: CASSYSPTGTGNTIYF.

The rearrangement uses TRBV10-3 and TRBJ1-5; TRBD1 aligns across 8 bases. The CDR3 has 15 amino acids. With V trimmed by 3 bases and J by 7 bases, 8 bases remained unmatched. Germline V gene data show CDR1 as ENHRY and CDR2 as SYGVKD. CDR3 in amino acids: CAISEQGQGGQPQHF. CDR3 bases: TGTGCCATCAGTGAACAAGGACAGGGTGGCCAGCCCCAGCATTTT.

The J gene is TRBJ1-2, the V gene TRBV6-1; D unclear. CDR3 length: 15 residues. Trimming shortened V by 2 bases and J by 13 bases, and 23 bases separated the two germline ends. The V gene's germline CDR1 is MNHNS and CDR2 SASEGT. Here the CDR3 DNA reads TGTGCCAGCAGTGAATTTAAGGCGGGAGGCAGTTGGGCCACCTTC. Protein sequence: CASSEFKAGGSWATF.

Here the CDR3 DNA reads TGTGCCAGTAGTTTAGGTGTAGCCAACACCGGGGAGCTGTTTTTT. Protein sequence: CASSLGVANTGELFF. This chain links TRBV19 with TRBJ2-2; D unclear. The germline V gene has CDR1 LNHDA and CDR2 SQIVND (reference sequence). V dropped 5 bases and J dropped 2 bases, with 12 bases sitting between them. The length of the CDR3 is 15 residues.

This rearrangement joins TRBV7-8 to TRBJ1-2; TRBD1 agrees at 7 bases. This CDR3 is 14 amino acids long. Germline V gives CDR1 SGHVS, CDR2 FQNEAQ. V was pared by 4 bases and J by 5 bases, with 7 bases of the junction left unmatched. The CDR3 DNA is TGTGCCAGCAGCTCTGGGGACAGCAAATATGGCTACACCTTC. Its protein is CASSSGDSKYGYTF.

This clone was observed once. This chain uses TRBV4-3 with TRBJ1-5; unclear D gene. V lost 0 bases and J lost 7, with 7 bases in between. This CDR3 is built from 13 residues. In germline, CDR1 is LGHNA, CDR2 YSLEER. The CDR3 loop is CASSQELGQPQHF. CDR3 coding DNA: TGCGCCAGCAGCCAAGAATTGGGCCAGCCCCAGCATTTT.

The chain employs TRBV10-2 and TRBJ2-5; D may be TRBD2 (8 bases). With 6 bases removed from V and 7 bases from J, the gap between germline ends came to 21 bases. The CDR3 extends over 15 amino acids. Per germline, CDR1 WSHSY and CDR2 SAAADI. The CDR3: CASSGTRGGRRTQYF. CDR3 coding DNA: TGCGCCAGCAGCGGGACTAGAGGGGGCCGGCGGACCCAGTACTTC.

V gene TRBV19 combines with J gene TRBJ2-5, with 9 bases lining up with TRBD1. V lost 5 bases, J lost 6 bases, and 7 bases stayed unmatched. Germline lookup yields CDR1 LNHDA and CDR2 SQIVND (reference sequence). The CDR3 spans 14 residues. CDR3 sequence: CASSPLDRGQTQYF. The CDR3 region has the DNA TGTGCCAGTAGTCCCTTGGACAGGGGACAGACCCAGTACTTC.

The CDR3 region is CASTSYNEQFF. The CDR3 DNA is TGTGCCAGCACTAGCTACAATGAGCAGTTCTTC. J is TRBJ2-1 and V is TRBV2; D is undetermined. The CDR3 spans 11 residues. Trimming removed 7 bases from V and 3 bases from J, with 4 bases in between. CDR1 and CDR2 (germline): SNHLY, FYNNEI.

The table lists this clone with a count of one. The rearrangement uses TRBV4-2 and TRBJ1-2; D is perhaps TRBD1 (5 bases). V gave up 0 bases and J gave up 4 bases, with 12 bases separating them. This CDR3 spans 15 amino acids. Looked up from germline, CDR1 is LGHNA and CDR2 is YNFKEQ. CDR3 nucleotides: TGTGCCAGCAGCCAAGAGGAGGGCAGGGTCTATGGCTACACCTTC. Translating gives CASSQEEGRVYGYTF.

This clone appeared once. V is TRBV19 and J is TRBJ2-1; 11 bases are a match to TRBD2. Germline CDR1 reads LNHDA; CDR2 reads SQIVND (reference sequence). The CDR3 extends over 15 amino acids. V lost 7 bases and J lost 4; bases outside the gene matches: 6. The CDR3 sequence: CASTSGTSGYNEQFF. Here the CDR3 DNA reads TGTGCCAGTACCTCCGGGACTAGCGGATACAATGAGCAGTTCTTC.

The rearrangement links TRBV6-5 to TRBJ1-1; 7 nucleotides agree with TRBD1. Germline-derived CDR1 and CDR2 are MNHEY and SVGAGI. The CDR3 contains 14 residues. J was trimmed by 8 bases and V by 2 bases; bases with no gene match: 8. CDR3: CASSYTPRTGEAFF. The CDR3, as DNA: TGTGCCAGCAGTTACACCCCCCGGACAGGAGAAGCTTTCTTT.

This clone was picked up a small number of times. The CDR3 here is CASSHLRKGLAGTGELFF. In DNA form, the CDR3 reads TGCGCCAGCAGCCACCTACGGAAGGGACTAGCGGGCACCGGGGAGCTGTTTTTT. This chain uses TRBV4-1 with TRBJ2-2; 12 nucleotides agree with TRBD2. The CDR3 covers 18 residues. V dropped 3 bases and J dropped 4; count of bases not matched to a gene: 9. Germline CDR1 reads MGHRA; CDR2 reads YSYEKL.

The rearrangement joins TRBV5-6 to TRBJ2-5; 8 bases fit TRBD1. Per germline, CDR1 SGHDT and CDR2 YYEEEE. The V and J ends lost 3 bases and 2 bases, in that order; junction bases with no gene match: 9. The CDR3 spans 16 residues. The CDR3 sequence is CASSSQGRTGQETQYF. The CDR3 DNA reads TGTGCCAGCAGCTCCCAAGGAAGGACAGGGCAAGAGACCCAGTACTTC.

The chain couples TRBV27 to TRBJ1-5; D perhaps matches TRBD1 (5 bases). The CDR3 is made up of 14 amino acids. Germline V gene data show CDR1 as MNHEY and CDR2 as SMNVEV (reference sequence). Trimming cost V 3 bases and J 4 bases, with 10 bases left between them. In DNA, the CDR3 is TGTGCCAGCAGTTTTGCAGGGCGAAATCAGCCCCAGCATTTT. Amino acid sequence: CASSFAGRNQPQHF.